This record looks at one T cell receptor (beta chain) sequence and its context. TCRdb's copy holds only in-frame clones and misses some; the assay was immunoSEQ multiplex PCR. The data contain about 380,000 clones, about 97% of them seen just once; the ten biggest clones take up around 0.3%. These data originate in a study of shared clonotypes between healthy human individuals. V was clipped by 0 bases and J by 1 base, with 8 bases between them. Germline V gene sequence: CDR1 LNHNV, CDR2 YYDKDF (reference sequence). CDR3 length equals 15 residues. Sample: memory CD8+ T cells sorted from blood. Noted subset: CD45RO+ cells pooled with CCR7-negative TemRA cells. This clonotype was obtained from a man aged 25 to 40 in good health. The rearrangement links TRBV15 to TRBJ2-3; D is unclear. CDR3 residues: CATSRDRMGTDTQYF. As DNA, the CDR3 is TGTGCCACCAGCAGAGATCGGATGGGCACAGATACGCAGTATTTT. Variable domain in full (rest from reference TRBV15 and TRBJ2-3): DAMVIQNPRYQVTQFGKPVTLSCSQTLNHNVMYWYQQKSSQAPKLLFHYYDKDFNNEADTPDNFQSRRPNTSFCFLDIRSPGLGDTAMYLCATSRDRMGTDTQYFGPGTRLTVL.